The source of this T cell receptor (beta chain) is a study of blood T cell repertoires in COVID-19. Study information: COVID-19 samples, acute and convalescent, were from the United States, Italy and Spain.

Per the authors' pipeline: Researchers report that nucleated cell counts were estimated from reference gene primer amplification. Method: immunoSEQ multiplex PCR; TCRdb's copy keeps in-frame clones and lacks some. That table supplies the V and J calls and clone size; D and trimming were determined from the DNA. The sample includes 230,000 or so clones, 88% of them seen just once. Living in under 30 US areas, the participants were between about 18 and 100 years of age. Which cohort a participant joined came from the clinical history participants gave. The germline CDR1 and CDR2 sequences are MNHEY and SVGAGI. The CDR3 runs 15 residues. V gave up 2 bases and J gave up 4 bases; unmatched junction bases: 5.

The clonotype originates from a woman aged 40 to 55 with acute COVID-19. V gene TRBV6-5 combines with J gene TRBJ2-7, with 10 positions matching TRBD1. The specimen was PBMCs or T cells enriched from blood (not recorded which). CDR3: CASSYQGQGRYEQYF. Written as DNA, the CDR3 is TGTGCCAGCAGTTACCAGGGACAGGGGAGGTACGAGCAGTACTTC.